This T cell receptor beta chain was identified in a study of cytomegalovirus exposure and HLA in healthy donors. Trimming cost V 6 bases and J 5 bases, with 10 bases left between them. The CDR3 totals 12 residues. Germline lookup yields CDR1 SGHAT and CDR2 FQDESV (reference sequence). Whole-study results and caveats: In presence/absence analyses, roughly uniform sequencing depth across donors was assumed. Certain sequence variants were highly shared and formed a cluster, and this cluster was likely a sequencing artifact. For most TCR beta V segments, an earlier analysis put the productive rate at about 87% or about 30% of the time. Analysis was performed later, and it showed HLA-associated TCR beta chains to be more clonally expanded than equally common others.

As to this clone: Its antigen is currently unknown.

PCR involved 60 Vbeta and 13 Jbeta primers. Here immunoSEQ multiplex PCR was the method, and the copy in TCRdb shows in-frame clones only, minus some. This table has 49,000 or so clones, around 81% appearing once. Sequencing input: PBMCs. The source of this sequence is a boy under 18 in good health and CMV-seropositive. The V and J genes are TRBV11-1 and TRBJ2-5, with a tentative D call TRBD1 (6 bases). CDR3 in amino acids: CASRQGRETQYF. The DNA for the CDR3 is TGTGCCAGCAGACAGGGACGGGAGACCCAGTACTTC.